The rows below give T cell receptor beta chains drawn from one sample of a study of blood T cell repertoires in COVID-19. TCRdb's table, derived via immunoSEQ multiplex PCR, lists solely in-frame clones and lacks some. The table lists a few hundred thousand clones, around 85% of them singletons. The sequencing input was peripheral blood. The receptors come from a woman younger than 30 with acute or convalescent COVID-19. CDR3s include the opening cysteine and the closing phenylalanine or tryptophan. D genes are given only for firm matches. A clone size is listed for some rows: how often the clone was seen (once, few, many), or a class if it is expanded.

j_gene,abundance,d_gene,v_gene,CDR3aa,CDR3nt
TRBJ1-3,.,.,TRBV9,CASSVDSATGNTIYF,TGTGCCAGCAGCGTAGACAGTGCTACTGGAAACACCATATATTTT
TRBJ2-1,.,.,TRBV24-1,CATSPAFGQDRGLAGANEQFF,TGTGCCACCAGTCCCGCTTTCGGCCAGGACAGGGGGCTAGCGGGAGCGAATGAGCAGTTCTTC
TRBJ1-1,.,.,TRBV7-3,CASSFNSDTEAFF,TGTGCCAGCAGCTTTAACAGTGACACTGAAGCTTTCTTT
TRBJ1-2,.,.,TRBV7-9,CASSFESHGYTF,TGTGCCAGCAGCTTCGAGTCCCATGGCTACACCTTC
TRBJ2-2,.,.,TRBV6-5,CASSYQQGGTGELFF,TGTGCCAGCAGTTACCAACAGGGGGGGACCGGGGAGCTGTTTTTT
TRBJ2-1,once,.,TRBV6-5,CASSLPDRGFYNEQFF,TGTGCCAGCAGTTTACCTGACCGGGGGTTCTACAATGAGCAGTTCTTC
TRBJ2-2,.,TRBD2,TRBV28,CASSPAGEGTGELFF,TGTGCCAGCAGCCCCGCGGGAGAAGGAACCGGGGAGCTGTTTTTT
TRBJ1-2,.,TRBD1,TRBV29-1,CSVEGQGRANGYTF,TGCAGCGTTGAGGGACAGGGGAGGGCGAATGGCTACACCTTC
TRBJ2-1,.,TRBD1,TRBV10-3,CAISGDRGLNEQFF,TGTGCCATCAGTGGAGACAGGGGGCTCAATGAGCAGTTCTTC
TRBJ1-3,.,.,TRBV5-1,CASSFGFRSGNTIYF,TGCGCCAGCAGCTTCGGGTTTAGGTCTGGAAACACCATATATTTT
TRBJ2-5,.,.,TRBV3-1/TRBV3-2,CASSQDLGGSETQYF,TGTGCCAGCAGCCAAGATCTCGGGGGTAGCGAGACCCAGTACTTC
TRBJ2-6,.,.,TRBV19,CATSGPGRGANVLTF,TGTGCCACCTCGGGCCCAGGGCGCGGGGCCAACGTCCTGACTTTC
TRBJ1-2,.,.,TRBV6-5,CASLESRGNNYGYTF,TGTGCCAGCCTTGAGTCGCGGGGGAATAACTATGGCTACACCTTC
TRBJ1-3,.,.,TRBV27,CASSLVDNSGNTIYF,TGTGCCAGCAGTTTAGTAGACAACTCTGGAAACACCATATATTTT
TRBJ2-1,.,TRBD2,TRBV5-1,CASLPGTSGYNEQFF,TGCGCCAGCCTCCCCGGGACTAGCGGGTACAATGAGCAGTTCTTC
TRBJ2-7,once,.,TRBV23-1,CASSQAIGTYEQYF,TGCGCCAGCAGTCAAGCAATCGGTACCTACGAGCAGTACTTC
TRBJ1-1,.,TRBD1,TRBV5-4,CASSPDRVNTEAFF,TGTGCCAGCAGCCCGGACAGGGTGAACACTGAAGCTTTCTTT
TRBJ1-3,.,TRBD1,TRBV5-6,CASSFGQGSGNTIYF,TGTGCCAGCAGCTTTGGACAGGGTTCCGGAAACACCATATATTTT
TRBJ1-1,.,.,TRBV27,CASSLLGGTEAFF,TGTGCCAGCAGTTTACTCGGGGGCACTGAAGCTTTCTTT
TRBJ2-7,.,TRBD1,TRBV27,CASTETGFSYEQYF,TGTGCCAGCACCGAGACAGGGTTCTCCTACGAGCAGTACTTC
TRBJ1-2,.,TRBD1,TRBV7-9,CASSLTEDRGLYGYTF,TGTGCCAGCAGCTTAACGGAGGACAGGGGGCTCTATGGCTACACCTTC
TRBJ1-4,.,.,TRBV10-1,CASSLRRPPNEKLFF,TGCGCCAGCAGTTTGCGGAGACCCCCTAATGAAAAACTGTTTTTT
TRBJ1-2,.,TRBD1,TRBV6-6,CASCWIGTGGEGYTF,TGTGCCAGCTGCTGGATAGGGACAGGGGGCGAAGGCTACACCTTC
TRBJ1-2,.,TRBD1,TRBV5-4,CASSSWGQSPTF,TGTGCCAGCAGCTCGTGGGGACAGAGTCCCACCTTC
TRBJ2-3,once,.,TRBV7-2,CASSFVTGSTDTQYF,TGTGCCAGCAGCTTCGTGACAGGTAGCACAGATACGCAGTATTTT
TRBJ1-1,.,.,TRBV9,CASSGTRDEGDTEAFF,TGTGCCAGCAGCGGGACCAGAGACGAGGGGGACACTGAAGCTTTCTTT
TRBJ1-3,.,.,TRBV9,CASRGGAGTGNTIYF,TGTGCCAGCAGAGGGGGAGCCGGGACTGGAAACACCATATATTTT
TRBJ1-5,.,.,TRBV30,CAWAEGDSQPQHF,TGTGCCTGGGCCGAGGGAGATAGTCAGCCCCAGCATTTT
TRBJ1-1,.,.,TRBV6-5,CASDGGGNTEAFF,TGTGCCAGCGACGGCGGAGGAAACACTGAAGCTTTCTTT
TRBJ1-2,once,.,TRBV12-3/TRBV12-4,CASSPLSFNGYTF,TGTGCCAGCAGTCCTCTGAGCTTTAACGGCTACACCTTC
TRBJ1-5,.,.,TRBV4-1,CASSQDSLSNQPQHF,TGCGCCAGCAGCCAAGACAGTCTGAGCAATCAGCCCCAGCATTTT
TRBJ1-2,.,TRBD1,TRBV5-4,CASTVDRDYGYTF,TGTGCCAGCACCGTGGACAGGGACTATGGCTACACCTTC
TRBJ2-3,.,.,TRBV3-1/TRBV3-2,CASRGGRGTTDTQYF,TGTGCCAGCCGGGGAGGGAGGGGGACCACAGATACGCAGTATTTT
TRBJ2-6,.,TRBD1,TRBV7-9,CAIGTGSFSGANVLTF,TGTGCCATTGGGACAGGGAGCTTCTCTGGGGCCAACGTCCTGACTTTC
TRBJ2-3,once,TRBD1,TRBV19,CASSIYDRVTDTQYF,TGTGCCAGTAGTATTTACGACAGGGTGACAGATACGCAGTATTTT
TRBJ2-2,.,.,TRBV9,CASSVDSVDTGELFF,TGTGCCAGCAGCGTAGATAGCGTAGACACCGGGGAGCTGTTTTTT
TRBJ2-1,.,TRBD2,TRBV4-1,CASSRPGGDNEQFF,TGCGCCAGCAGCAGGCCGGGAGGAGACAATGAGCAGTTCTTC
TRBJ2-3,once,.,TRBV5-1,CASSAGTSTDTQYF,TGCGCCAGCAGCGCCGGGACTAGCACAGATACGCAGTATTTT
TRBJ1-1,.,.,TRBV9,CASSRVSNTEAFF,TGTGCCAGCAGCCGCGTATCGAACACTGAAGCTTTCTTT
TRBJ2-2,.,TRBD2,TRBV5-1,CASSLSGREDSGELFF,TGCGCCAGCAGCCTCAGCGGGCGGGAGGACTCCGGGGAGCTGTTTTTT
TRBJ2-3,.,TRBD2,TRBV9,CASSGTSGRDTQYF,TGTGCCAGCAGCGGGACTAGCGGGAGGGATACGCAGTATTTT
TRBJ1-6,few,.,TRBV19,CASSIGSAGWDSPLHF,TGTGCCAGTAGTATAGGATCTGCGGGGTGGGATTCACCCCTCCACTTT
TRBJ2-1,.,.,TRBV30,CAWHSHNEQFF,TGTGCCTGGCACAGCCACAATGAGCAGTTCTTC
TRBJ2-1,.,TRBD2,TRBV4-1,CASSQDPGGSSYNEQFF,TGCGCCAGCAGCCAAGACCCGGGGGGGAGCTCCTACAATGAGCAGTTCTTC
TRBJ1-1,.,.,TRBV13,CASSLAPGVNTEAFF,TGTGCCAGCAGCTTAGCTCCGGGGGTGAACACTGAAGCTTTCTTT
TRBJ2-7,.,.,TRBV7-2,CASSLGGTYEQYF,TGTGCCAGCAGCTTAGGAGGGACCTACGAGCAGTACTTC
TRBJ2-1,once,TRBD2,TRBV9,CASSVEGSGGGLHNEQFF,TGTGCCAGCAGCGTAGAAGGATCGGGAGGGGGTCTCCACAATGAGCAGTTCTTC
TRBJ1-5,few,.,TRBV6-2/TRBV6-3,CASSYWAGGGNQPQHF,TGTGCCAGCAGTTATTGGGCGGGCGGGGGGAATCAGCCCCAGCATTTT
TRBJ2-3,.,.,TRBV19,CASSITGSRTDTQYF,TGTGCCAGTAGTATTACAGGGAGTCGTACAGATACGCAGTATTTT
TRBJ1-5,.,TRBD1,TRBV2,CASSADRVGNQPQHF,TGTGCCAGCAGTGCGGACAGGGTCGGCAATCAGCCCCAGCATTTT
TRBJ2-1,.,TRBD1,TRBV6-6,CAGGQGAYNEQFF,TGTGCCGGCGGACAGGGGGCTTACAATGAGCAGTTCTTC